Listed here is a single TCR beta chain. The antigen remains undetermined. The source of the sample is a study of T cell responses to AZD1222 COVID-19 vaccine. Study observations and caveats: Two doses of AZD1222 preceded a rise in Spike-specific TCR breadth and depth. Researchers took repertoire samples only after the peak T cell response had come. The donors showed a predominance of white British ancestry and of females, with possible underestimation of clonal diversity.

TCRdb's table, derived via immunoSEQ multiplex PCR, lists solely in-frame clones and lacks some. The sample has 100,000 to 150,000 clones; 75% to 95% are singletons. Germline CDR1 reads MNHEY; CDR2 reads SVGAGI. Trimming took off 7 bases at V and 7 bases at J, with 14 bases between the two ends. CDR3 length: 13 amino acids. Sequenced here: peripheral blood, sampled on day 0 of AZD1222 vaccination. The chain uses TRBV6-5 and TRBJ1-5; D is unclear. The receptor was derived from an adult in good health. DNA of the CDR3: TGTGCCAGCACCAACACCCCCTCCCAGCCCCAGCATTTT. The encoded protein is CASTNTPSQPQHF.